Listed below are T cell receptor beta chains from one sample, sequenced in a study of T cells in Graves' hyperthyroidism and ophthalmopathy. TCRdb analysed the multiplex PCR reads with MiXCR anew, one entry per CDR3 protein. The table includes about 400,000 distinct CDR3 sequences, approximately 14% detected once. Material for sequencing was blood. These receptors came from a woman between 18 and 30 years old with Graves' hyperthyroidism that later progressed to Graves' ophthalmopathy. The CDR3 runs from the conserved cysteine through the conserved F or W. Fields, in order: V gene, D gene, J gene, clone size, CDR3 protein, CDR3 DNA. D genes are given only for firm matches. Rows may omit the clone size; those that give it use once, few, many or a size class.

>TRBV7-7|.|TRBJ2-5|few
CASSLGQGPKETQYF
TGTGCTAGCAGCTTGGGTCAGGGACCGAAAGAGACCCAGTACTTC
>TRBV20-1|.|TRBJ2-7|.
CSARAEVAYEQYF
TGCAGTGCTAGAGCAGAAGTAGCCTACGAGCAGTACTTC
>TRBV27|.|TRBJ2-7|many
CASRGTEIYEQYF
TGTGCCAGCAGAGGGACGGAGATTTACGAGCAGTACTTC
>TRBV13|.|TRBJ2-1|many
CASSLEPEGGEQFF
TGTGCCAGCAGCTTAGAACCCGAAGGAGGTGAGCAGTTCTTC
>TRBV14|.|TRBJ2-1|.
CASSQDPLIGKQFF
TGTGCCAGCAGCCAAGATCCCCTTATCGGTAAGCAGTTCTTC
>TRBV19|.|TRBJ1-1|.
CASNPKLNTEAFF
TGTGCCAGTAACCCCAAATTAAACACTGAAGCTTTCTTT
>TRBV29-1|.|TRBJ1-1|many
CSVEDRVTEAFF
TGCAGCGTTGAGGACAGAGTCACTGAAGCTTTCTTT
>TRBV9|TRBD2|TRBJ2-3|few
CASSDPGLAVDTQYF
TGTGCCAGCAGCGACCCGGGACTAGCAGTGGATACGCAGTATTTT
>TRBV27|.|TRBJ2-1|.
CASEGGGGHEQFF
TGTGCCAGCGAGGGTGGGGGGGGGCATGAGCAGTTCTTC
>TRBV30|.|TRBJ1-2|many
CAWTGMPTNYGYTF
TGTGCCTGGACGGGGATGCCAACTAACTATGGCTACACCTTC
>TRBV28|TRBD2|TRBJ2-7|many
CASSTAPGLAGAYEQYF
TGTGCCAGCAGTACTGCCCCGGGACTAGCGGGGGCCTACGAGCAGTACTTC
>TRBV20-1|.|TRBJ2-3|few
CSAIKGPSDTQYF
TGCAGTGCTATCAAAGGGCCCTCAGATACGCAGTATTTT
>TRBV25-1|.|TRBJ1-4|few
CASSEYGGTGEKLFF
TGTGCCAGCAGTGAATATGGAGGAACGGGCGAAAAACTGTTTTTT
>TRBV20-1|.|TRBJ1-6|many
CSARDTLRGLTNSPLHF
TGCAGTGCTAGAGATACCCTGCGAGGCCTTACCAATTCACCCCTCCACTTT
>TRBV28|TRBD1|TRBJ2-7|many
CASGDRVASYEQYF
TGTGCCAGCGGGGACAGGGTTGCCTCCTACGAGCAGTACTTC
>TRBV20-1|.|TRBJ1-2|.
CSASGTPERGYTF
TGCAGTGCTTCCGGGACCCCTGAGCGGGGCTACACCTTC
>TRBV28|TRBD2|TRBJ2-1|many
CASSYALPGGNEQFF
TGTGCCAGCAGTTATGCGCTACCGGGGGGCAATGAGCAGTTCTTC
>TRBV28|.|TRBJ2-6|many
CASVPSGANVLTF
TGTGCCAGCGTACCTTCTGGGGCCAACGTCCTGACTTTC
>TRBV27|TRBD1|TRBJ2-7|many
CASSLTGQGPTGQYF
TGTGCCAGCAGTTTAACGGGACAGGGCCCTACGGGGCAGTACTTC
>TRBV12-3/TRBV12-4|TRBD1|TRBJ2-5|many
CASSDRVRETQYF
TGTGCCAGCAGCGACAGGGTCAGAGAGACCCAGTACTTC
>TRBV24-1|.|TRBJ2-1|few
CATSDTSYNEQFF
TGTGCCACCAGTGATACGTCCTACAATGAGCAGTTCTTC
>TRBV7-9|TRBD1|TRBJ2-3|.
CASSVDRASTDTQYF
TGTGCCAGCAGCGTTGACAGGGCTAGCACAGATACGCAGTATTTT
>TRBV6-2/TRBV6-3|TRBD1|TRBJ2-7|few
CASSYRGQVDEQYF
TGTGCCAGCAGTTACCGTGGACAGGTTGACGAGCAGTACTTC
>TRBV25-1|TRBD2|TRBJ2-7|once
CASEGTSGSYEQYF
TGTGCCAGCGAAGGGACTAGCGGGAGTTACGAGCAGTACTTC
>TRBV6-5|TRBD1|TRBJ2-2|.
CASSYLGQGSTGELFF
TGCGCCAGCAGTTACCTGGGACAGGGAAGCACCGGGGAGCTGTTTTTT
>TRBV20-1|.|TRBJ2-3|once
CSARLSGPSTDTQYF
TGCAGTGCTAGACTGAGCGGGCCCTCCACAGATACGCAGTATTTT
>TRBV3-1|.|TRBJ2-1|many
CASSQVDEQFF
TGTGCCAGCAGCCAAGTTGATGAGCAGTTCTTC
>TRBV27|TRBD2|TRBJ2-7|.
CASTQLAGGPYEQYF
TGTGCCAGCACCCAACTAGCGGGAGGGCCCTACGAGCAGTACTTC
>TRBV7-9|.|TRBJ2-3|.
CASRRSTDTQYF
TGTGCCAGCAGACGAAGCACAGATACGCAGTATTTT
>TRBV10-3|.|TRBJ2-2|.
CAISESGPYTGELFF
TGTGCCATCAGTGAGTCAGGCCCATACACCGGGGAGCTGTTTTTT
>TRBV12-3/TRBV12-4|.|TRBJ2-2|.
CASSPSGGAGELFF
TGTGCCAGCAGCCCCTCCGGGGGAGCCGGGGAGCTGTTTTTT
>TRBV7-9|.|TRBJ2-1|.
CASSIPDRGNEQFF
TGTGCCAGCAGCATCCCGGACAGAGGAAATGAGCAGTTCTTC
>TRBV28|.|TRBJ2-1|many
CASSLIGPWMPGRSYNEQFF
TGTGCCAGCAGTTTGATCGGGCCTTGGATGCCGGGACGTTCCTACAATGAGCAGTTCTTC
>TRBV20-1|TRBD1|TRBJ1-6|many
CSAREDRTYSPLHF
TGCAGTGCTAGAGAGGACAGGACCTATTCACCCCTCCACTTT
>TRBV20-1|.|TRBJ2-7|.
CSATSSFPYVQYF
TGCAGTGCCACGTCTAGTTTCCCCTACGTGCAGTACTTC
>TRBV7-2|.|TRBJ2-1|many
CASSLDHRRLSYNEQFF
TGTGCCAGCAGCTTAGATCACCGGCGGCTCTCCTACAATGAGCAGTTCTTC
>TRBV2|TRBD1|TRBJ1-4|many
CASSEAAGTAYEKLFF
TGTGCCAGCAGTGAAGCGGCCGGGACAGCCTACGAAAAACTGTTTTTT
>TRBV5-7|.|TRBJ2-3|.
CASRGRARTDTQYF
TGTGCCAGCCGCGGGCGGGCCAGGACAGATACGCAGTATTTT
>TRBV13|.|TRBJ1-4|many
CASSLGYEKLFF
TGTGCCAGCAGTCTGGGCTACGAAAAACTGTTTTTT
>TRBV2|TRBD1|TRBJ1-1|.
CASGTGQENTEAFF
TGTGCCAGCGGAACAGGACAGGAGAACACTGAAGCTTTCTTT